This is a list of T cell receptor beta chains from one sample in a study of blood T cell repertoires in COVID-19. Sequenced by immunoSEQ multiplex PCR; TCRdb stores in-frame clones only, minus some. The repertoire holds roughly 160,000 clones, with approximately 81% as singletons. Sample: PBMCs or T cells enriched from blood (not recorded which). The source is a man between 60 and 75 years old who had recovered from COVID-19. CDR3s leave out the opening cysteine and the closing phenylalanine or tryptophan. The order of the fields is J gene, V gene, D gene, CDR3 protein. A D gene is named only where the DNA matches it firmly.

J gene: TRBJ2-3
V gene: TRBV2
D gene: NA
CDR3 protein: ASRHGAQYTDTQY

J gene: TRBJ1-2
V gene: TRBV10-3
D gene: NA
CDR3 protein: AISVAGTPNYGYT

J gene: TRBJ1-2
V gene: TRBV14
D gene: NA
CDR3 protein: ASSQAGRPLAGYT

J gene: TRBJ2-1
V gene: TRBV5-5
D gene: TRBD1
CDR3 protein: ASSSPDRGGYNEQF

J gene: TRBJ1-2
V gene: TRBV11-2
D gene: NA
CDR3 protein: ASSPAGGWGYGYT

J gene: TRBJ2-1
V gene: TRBV11-2
D gene: TRBD2
CDR3 protein: ASSLERLAGVEQF

J gene: TRBJ1-4
V gene: TRBV15
D gene: TRBD1
CDR3 protein: ATSRDAGGNNEKLF

J gene: TRBJ1-3
V gene: TRBV11-2
D gene: NA
CDR3 protein: ASSPSGWPGGNTIY

J gene: TRBJ1-6
V gene: TRBV5-1
D gene: NA
CDR3 protein: ASSTTQLDKYSPLH

J gene: TRBJ1-6
V gene: TRBV13
D gene: TRBD1
CDR3 protein: ASSPGQVNSPLH

J gene: TRBJ2-7
V gene: TRBV5-1
D gene: TRBD1
CDR3 protein: ASSSPGGALHEQY

J gene: TRBJ2-1
V gene: TRBV4-1
D gene: TRBD2
CDR3 protein: ASSQDSPLAGGSNEQF

J gene: TRBJ1-1
V gene: TRBV7-2
D gene: TRBD1
CDR3 protein: ASSLDNRGFKVAF

J gene: TRBJ2-2
V gene: TRBV13
D gene: TRBD2
CDR3 protein: ASSPLAGGRTGELF

J gene: TRBJ2-1
V gene: TRBV6-2/TRBV6-3
D gene: NA
CDR3 protein: ASSYRDPSRMQF

J gene: TRBJ1-2
V gene: TRBV6-4
D gene: TRBD1
CDR3 protein: ASSATGGIYGYT

J gene: TRBJ2-1
V gene: TRBV4-1
D gene: NA
CDR3 protein: ASSQEIATGEQF

J gene: TRBJ1-2
V gene: TRBV12-3/TRBV12-4
D gene: NA
CDR3 protein: ASSLSFYGYT

J gene: TRBJ2-7
V gene: TRBV5-1
D gene: NA
CDR3 protein: ASSLYSSYEQY

J gene: TRBJ2-7
V gene: TRBV9
D gene: NA
CDR3 protein: ASSVESQGYEQY

J gene: TRBJ2-5
V gene: TRBV6-1
D gene: TRBD2
CDR3 protein: ASSEGRDARAGLKETQY

J gene: TRBJ1-1
V gene: TRBV3-1/TRBV3-2
D gene: TRBD1
CDR3 protein: ASSLPLGTTGVTEAF

J gene: TRBJ2-5
V gene: TRBV13
D gene: NA
CDR3 protein: ASSLVAGPRETQY

J gene: TRBJ2-7
V gene: TRBV7-9
D gene: NA
CDR3 protein: ASSSLGLKQY

J gene: TRBJ2-3
V gene: TRBV27
D gene: TRBD1
CDR3 protein: ASSTLGTAADTQY

J gene: TRBJ1-2
V gene: TRBV30
D gene: NA
CDR3 protein: AWIHRPPGDYGYT

J gene: TRBJ1-4
V gene: TRBV19
D gene: TRBD1
CDR3 protein: ASSVTGAGTNEKLF

J gene: TRBJ2-2
V gene: TRBV7-9
D gene: TRBD1
CDR3 protein: ASSGFRDSNTGELF

J gene: TRBJ2-1
V gene: TRBV6-5
D gene: TRBD2
CDR3 protein: ASSYSLREGKNEQF

J gene: TRBJ2-3
V gene: TRBV24-1
D gene: NA
CDR3 protein: ATSELHTDTQY

J gene: TRBJ2-5
V gene: TRBV4-2
D gene: TRBD2
CDR3 protein: ASSQGGLAGLQETQY

J gene: TRBJ2-1
V gene: TRBV11-2
D gene: TRBD2
CDR3 protein: ASSRFIGGLADNEQF

J gene: TRBJ1-2
V gene: TRBV24-1
D gene: TRBD1
CDR3 protein: ATSDSRTGNYGYT

J gene: TRBJ2-1
V gene: TRBV24-1
D gene: TRBD1
CDR3 protein: ATSDLGQGVYEQF

J gene: TRBJ2-5
V gene: TRBV7-8
D gene: TRBD2
CDR3 protein: ASSPHLGVAGSETQY

J gene: TRBJ1-3
V gene: TRBV20-1
D gene: NA
CDR3 protein: SATTSNTIY

J gene: TRBJ1-2
V gene: TRBV28
D gene: NA
CDR3 protein: ASSLEFPRGGYT

J gene: TRBJ2-3
V gene: TRBV5-1
D gene: TRBD2
CDR3 protein: ASSRSAGGTDTQY

J gene: TRBJ1-2
V gene: TRBV5-1
D gene: NA
CDR3 protein: ASSPREGSRGYT

J gene: TRBJ1-5
V gene: TRBV6-2/TRBV6-3
D gene: NA
CDR3 protein: ASSYGPEQPQH

J gene: TRBJ2-1
V gene: TRBV21-1
D gene: NA
CDR3 protein: ASSKVEDAYNEQF

J gene: TRBJ2-7
V gene: TRBV7-9
D gene: NA
CDR3 protein: ASSLVLSASSYEQY

J gene: TRBJ2-3
V gene: TRBV24-1
D gene: TRBD1
CDR3 protein: ATSDYKDRRTDTQY

J gene: TRBJ1-4
V gene: TRBV5-6
D gene: NA
CDR3 protein: ASSLADTTNEKLF

J gene: TRBJ1-6
V gene: TRBV28
D gene: NA
CDR3 protein: ASRGQTGNNSPLH

J gene: TRBJ1-1
V gene: TRBV29-1
D gene: NA
CDR3 protein: SVGAATEAF

J gene: TRBJ2-7
V gene: TRBV7-2
D gene: NA
CDR3 protein: ASSFAWTAASYEQY

J gene: TRBJ1-4
V gene: TRBV7-8
D gene: TRBD1
CDR3 protein: ASSLAAGTGEGKLF

J gene: TRBJ2-7
V gene: TRBV11-3
D gene: TRBD2
CDR3 protein: ASSFTLAGGPSYEQY

J gene: TRBJ2-1
V gene: TRBV10-3
D gene: NA
CDR3 protein: AIRLAQYNEQF

J gene: TRBJ1-5
V gene: TRBV4-2
D gene: NA
CDR3 protein: ASSLGTGGDQPQH